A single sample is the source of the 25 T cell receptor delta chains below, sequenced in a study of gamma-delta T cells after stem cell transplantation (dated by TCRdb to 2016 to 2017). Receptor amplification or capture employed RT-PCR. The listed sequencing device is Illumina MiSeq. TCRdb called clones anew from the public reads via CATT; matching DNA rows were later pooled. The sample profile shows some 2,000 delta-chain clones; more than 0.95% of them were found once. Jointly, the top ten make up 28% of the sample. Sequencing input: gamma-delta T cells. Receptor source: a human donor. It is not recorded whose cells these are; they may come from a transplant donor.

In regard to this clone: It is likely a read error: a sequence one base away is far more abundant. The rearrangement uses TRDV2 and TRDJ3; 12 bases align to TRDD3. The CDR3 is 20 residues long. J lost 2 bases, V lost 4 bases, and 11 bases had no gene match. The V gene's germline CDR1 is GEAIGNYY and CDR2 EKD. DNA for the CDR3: TGTGCCTGTGAAAATCTACTGGGGGATACCAGCGCCTGGGACACCCGACAGATGTTTTTC. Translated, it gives CACENLLGDTSAWDTRQMFF.

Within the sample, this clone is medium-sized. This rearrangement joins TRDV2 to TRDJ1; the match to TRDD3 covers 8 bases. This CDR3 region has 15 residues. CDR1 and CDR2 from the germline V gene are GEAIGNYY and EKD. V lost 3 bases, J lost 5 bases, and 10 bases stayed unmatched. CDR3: CACDLLGALSDKLIF. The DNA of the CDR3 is TGTGCCTGTGACTTACTGGGGGCCCTCTCAGATAAACTCATCTTT.

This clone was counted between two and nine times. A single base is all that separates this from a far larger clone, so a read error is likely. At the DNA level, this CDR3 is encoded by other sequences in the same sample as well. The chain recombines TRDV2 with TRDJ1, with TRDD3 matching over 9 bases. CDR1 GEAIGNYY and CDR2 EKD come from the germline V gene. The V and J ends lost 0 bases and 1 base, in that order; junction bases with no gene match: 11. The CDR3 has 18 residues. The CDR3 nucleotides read TGTGCCTGTGACACCCTTCACAGTGTGGGGGATAGCACCGATAAACTCATCTTT. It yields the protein CACDTLHSVGDSTDKLIF.

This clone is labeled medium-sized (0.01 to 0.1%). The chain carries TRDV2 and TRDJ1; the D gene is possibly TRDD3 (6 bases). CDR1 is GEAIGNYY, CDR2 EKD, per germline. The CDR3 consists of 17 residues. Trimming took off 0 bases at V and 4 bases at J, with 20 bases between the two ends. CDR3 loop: CACDTITPGEPFDKLIF. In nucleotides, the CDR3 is TGTGCCTGTGACACCATAACACCGGGGGAGCCATTCGATAAACTCATCTTT.

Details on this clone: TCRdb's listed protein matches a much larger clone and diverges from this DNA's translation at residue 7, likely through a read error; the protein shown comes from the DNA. The CDR3 DNA sequence: TGTGCCTGTGACACCTTGAATACTGGGGGATACAACGATAAACTCATCTTT. Translation gives CACDTLNTGGYNDKLIF. The chain carries TRDV2 and TRDJ1, with 12 positions matching TRDD3. Per germline, CDR1 GEAIGNYY and CDR2 EKD. V was pared by 0 bases and J by 4 bases, with 8 bases of the junction left unmatched. The CDR3 is 17 residues long.

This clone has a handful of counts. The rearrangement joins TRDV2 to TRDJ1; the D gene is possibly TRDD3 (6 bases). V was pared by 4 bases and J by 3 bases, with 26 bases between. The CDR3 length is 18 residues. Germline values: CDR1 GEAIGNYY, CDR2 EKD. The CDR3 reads CACELLGSSSPPADKLIF. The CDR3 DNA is TGTGCCTGTGAACTACTGGGATCTTCTTCCCCCCCTGCCGATAAACTCATCTTT.

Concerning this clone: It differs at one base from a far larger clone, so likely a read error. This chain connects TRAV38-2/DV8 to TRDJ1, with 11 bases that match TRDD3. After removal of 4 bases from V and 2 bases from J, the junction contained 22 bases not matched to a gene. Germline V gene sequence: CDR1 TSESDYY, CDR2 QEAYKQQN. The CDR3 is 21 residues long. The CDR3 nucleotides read TGTGCTTATAGGGTACTTCCCTACTCCTGGGGGATACACGTGAGTACCGATAAACTCATCTTT. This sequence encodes CAYRVLPYSWGIHVSTDKLIF.

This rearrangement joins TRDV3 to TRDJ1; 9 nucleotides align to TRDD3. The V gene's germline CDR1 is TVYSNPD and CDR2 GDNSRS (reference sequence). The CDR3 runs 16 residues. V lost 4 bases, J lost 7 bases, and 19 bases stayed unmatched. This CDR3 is CACDILTGGPFAKLIF. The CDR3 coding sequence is TGTGCCTGTGACATTCTCACTGGGGGACCCTTCGCTAAACTCATCTTT.

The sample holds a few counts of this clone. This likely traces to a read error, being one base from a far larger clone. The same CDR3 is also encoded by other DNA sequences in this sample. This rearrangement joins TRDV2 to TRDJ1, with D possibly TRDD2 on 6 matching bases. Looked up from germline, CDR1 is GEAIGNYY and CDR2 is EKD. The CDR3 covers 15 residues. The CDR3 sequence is CACDTIVPSTDKLIF. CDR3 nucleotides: TGTGCCTGTGACACCATCGTTCCTAGCACCGATAAACTCATCTTC.

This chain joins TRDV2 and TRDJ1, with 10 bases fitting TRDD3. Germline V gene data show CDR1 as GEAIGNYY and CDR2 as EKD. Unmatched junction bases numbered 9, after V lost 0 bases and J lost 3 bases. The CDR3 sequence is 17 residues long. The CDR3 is CACDTLTVGDTPDKLIF. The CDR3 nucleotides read TGTGCCTGTGACACCTTGACGGTGGGGGATACCCCCGATAAACTCATCTTT.

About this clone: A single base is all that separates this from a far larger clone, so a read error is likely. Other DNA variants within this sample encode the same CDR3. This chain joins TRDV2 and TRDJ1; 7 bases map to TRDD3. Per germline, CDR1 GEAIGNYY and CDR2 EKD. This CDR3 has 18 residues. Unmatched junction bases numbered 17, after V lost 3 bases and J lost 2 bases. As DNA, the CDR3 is TGTGCCTGTGACCCGGTTTCAGACAGGGATACACGGACCGATAAACTCATCTTT. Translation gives CACDPVSDRDTRTDKLIF.

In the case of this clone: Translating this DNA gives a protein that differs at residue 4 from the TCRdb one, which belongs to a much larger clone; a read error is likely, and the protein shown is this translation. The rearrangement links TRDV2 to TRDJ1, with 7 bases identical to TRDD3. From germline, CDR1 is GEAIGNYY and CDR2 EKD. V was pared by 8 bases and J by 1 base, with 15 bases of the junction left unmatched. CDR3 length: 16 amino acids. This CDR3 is CAFTPFSGGTTDKLIF. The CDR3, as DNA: TGTGCCTTTACCCCCTTTAGTGGGGGAACCACCGATAAACTCATCTTT.

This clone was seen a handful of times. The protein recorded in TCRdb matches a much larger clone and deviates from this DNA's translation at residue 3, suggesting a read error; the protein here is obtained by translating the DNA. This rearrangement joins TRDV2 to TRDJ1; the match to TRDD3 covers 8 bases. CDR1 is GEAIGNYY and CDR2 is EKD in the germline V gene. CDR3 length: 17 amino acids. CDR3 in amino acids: CASDTVGGGLDTDKLIF. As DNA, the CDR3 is TGTGCCAGTGACACCGTAGGTGGGGGATTAGACACCGATAAACTCATCTTT.

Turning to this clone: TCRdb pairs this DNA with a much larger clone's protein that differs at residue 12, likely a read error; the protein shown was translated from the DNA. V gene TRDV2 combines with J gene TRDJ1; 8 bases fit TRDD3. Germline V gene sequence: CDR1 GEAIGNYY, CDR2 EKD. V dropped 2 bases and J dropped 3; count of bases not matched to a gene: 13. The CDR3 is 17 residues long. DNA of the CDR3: TGTGCCTGTGACAATATGCTGGGGGAACGTAGAGCCGATAAACTCATCTTT. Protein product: CACDNMLGERRADKLIF.

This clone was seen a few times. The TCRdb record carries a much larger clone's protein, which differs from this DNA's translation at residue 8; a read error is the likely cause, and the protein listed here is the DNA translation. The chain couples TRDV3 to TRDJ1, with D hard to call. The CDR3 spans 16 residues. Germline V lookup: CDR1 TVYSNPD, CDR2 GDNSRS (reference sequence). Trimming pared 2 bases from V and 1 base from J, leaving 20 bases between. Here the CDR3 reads CAFAPFSEGTTDKLIF. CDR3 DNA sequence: TGTGCCTTTGCCCCCTTTAGTGAGGGAACCACCGATAAACTCATCTTT.

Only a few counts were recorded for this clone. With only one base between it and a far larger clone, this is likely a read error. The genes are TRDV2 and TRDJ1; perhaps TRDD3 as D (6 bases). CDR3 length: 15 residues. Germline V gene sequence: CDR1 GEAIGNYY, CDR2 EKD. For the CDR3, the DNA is TGTGCCCGTGACACCCTACTGGGTGGCACCGATAAACTCATCTTT. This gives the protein CARDTLLGGTDKLIF.

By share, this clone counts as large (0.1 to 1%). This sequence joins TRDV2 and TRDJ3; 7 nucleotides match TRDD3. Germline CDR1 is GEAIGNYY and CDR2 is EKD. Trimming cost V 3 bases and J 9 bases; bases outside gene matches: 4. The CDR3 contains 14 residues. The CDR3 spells CACDLLGSTRQMFF. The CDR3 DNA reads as TGTGCCTGTGACCTACTGGGGTCCACCCGACAGATGTTTTTC.

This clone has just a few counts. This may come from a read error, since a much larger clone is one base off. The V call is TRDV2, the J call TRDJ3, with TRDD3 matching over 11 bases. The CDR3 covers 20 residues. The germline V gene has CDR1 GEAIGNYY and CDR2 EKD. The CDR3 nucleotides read TGTGCCTGTGACACCGGCTGGGGGATACAGAGCTCCCGGGACACCCGACAGATGTTTTTC. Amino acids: CACDTGWGIQSSRDTRQMFF.

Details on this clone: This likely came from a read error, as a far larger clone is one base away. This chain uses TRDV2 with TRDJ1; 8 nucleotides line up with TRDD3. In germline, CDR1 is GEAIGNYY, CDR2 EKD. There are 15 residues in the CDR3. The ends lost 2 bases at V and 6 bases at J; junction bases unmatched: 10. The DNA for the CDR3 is TGTGCCTGTGACAAGCTGGGGATACAAACCAATAAACTCATCTTT. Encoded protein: CACDKLGIQTNKLIF.

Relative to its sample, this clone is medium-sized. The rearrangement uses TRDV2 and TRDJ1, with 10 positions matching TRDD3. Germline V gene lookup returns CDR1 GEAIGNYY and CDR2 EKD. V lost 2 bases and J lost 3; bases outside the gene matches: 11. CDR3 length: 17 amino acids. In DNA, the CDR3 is TGTGCCTGTGACATCGTGGGGGATACCTCACGGGCCGATAAACTCATCTTT. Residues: CACDIVGDTSRADKLIF.

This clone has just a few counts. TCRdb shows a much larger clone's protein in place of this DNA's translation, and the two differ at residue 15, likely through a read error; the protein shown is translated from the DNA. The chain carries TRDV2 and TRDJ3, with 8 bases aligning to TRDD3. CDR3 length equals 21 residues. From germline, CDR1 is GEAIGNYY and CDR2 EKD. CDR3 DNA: TGTGCCTGTGACACCCCCTTTACTGGGGGTCCAAGCTCCTGGGGCACCCGACAGATGTTTTTC. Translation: CACDTPFTGGPSSWGTRQMFF.

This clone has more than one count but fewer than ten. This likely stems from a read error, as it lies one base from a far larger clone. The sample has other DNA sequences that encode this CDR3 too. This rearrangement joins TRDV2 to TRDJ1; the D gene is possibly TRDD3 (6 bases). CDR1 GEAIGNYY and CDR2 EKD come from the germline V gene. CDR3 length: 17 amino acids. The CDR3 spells CACEPLGDGLDTDKLIF. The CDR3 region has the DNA TGTGCCTGTGAACCCCTAGGGGATGGGCTCGACACCGACAAACTCATCTTT.

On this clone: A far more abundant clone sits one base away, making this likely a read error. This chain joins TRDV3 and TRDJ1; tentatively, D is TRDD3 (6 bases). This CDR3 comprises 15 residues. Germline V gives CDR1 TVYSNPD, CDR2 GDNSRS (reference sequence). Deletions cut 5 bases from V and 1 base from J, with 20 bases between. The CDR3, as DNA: TGTGCCCAACGTCTGGGGTTCCGGCTCACCGATAAACTCATCTTT. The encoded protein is CAQRLGFRLTDKLIF.

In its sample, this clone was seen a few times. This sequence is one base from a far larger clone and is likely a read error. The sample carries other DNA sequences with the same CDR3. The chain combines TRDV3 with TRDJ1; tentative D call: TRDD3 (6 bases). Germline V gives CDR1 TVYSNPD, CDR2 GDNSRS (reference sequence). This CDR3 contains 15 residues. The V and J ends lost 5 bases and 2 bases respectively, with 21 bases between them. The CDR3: CAQRLGFGLTDKLIF. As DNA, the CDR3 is TGTGCCCAACGTCTGGGGTTCGGGCTTACCGATAAACTCATCTTT. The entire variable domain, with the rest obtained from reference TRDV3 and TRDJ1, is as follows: CDKVTQSSPDQTVASGSEVVLLCTYDTVYSNPDLFWYRIRPDYSFQFVFYGDNSRSEGADFTQGRFSVKHILTQKAFHLVISPVRTEDSATYYCAQRLGFGLTDKLIFGKGTRVTVEP.

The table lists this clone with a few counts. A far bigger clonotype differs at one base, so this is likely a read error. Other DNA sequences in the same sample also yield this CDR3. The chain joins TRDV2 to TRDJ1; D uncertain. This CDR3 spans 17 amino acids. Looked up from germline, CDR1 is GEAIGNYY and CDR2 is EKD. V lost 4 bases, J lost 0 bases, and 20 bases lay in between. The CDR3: CACDSIDTPTYTDKLIF. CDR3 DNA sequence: TGTGCCTGTGATTCAATCGACACCCCCACTTACACCGATAAACTCATCTTT.